This is a list of T cell receptor beta chains from one sample in a study of T cell responses to AZD1222 COVID-19 vaccine. Method: immunoSEQ multiplex PCR; TCRdb's copy keeps in-frame clones and lacks some. Found here are about 39,000 clones, just over 85% of them singletons; the top ten hold over 20%. Sequencing used peripheral blood, obtained 28 days after the second dose of the MenACWY control vaccine. All receptors derive from an adult who received the MenACWY meningococcal vaccine as a control. The CDR3 runs from the conserved cysteine through the conserved F or W. The order of the fields is CDR3 protein, CDR3 DNA, V gene, clone size, D gene, J gene. The D gene is left open where the match is weak. Size values are once, few and many counts, or a class for expanded clones, and some rows have none.

CASSRSRQGATTYEQYF,TGTGCCAGCAGTCGATCTAGACAGGGCGCGACCACCTACGAGCAGTACTTC,TRBV6-6,once,TRBD1,TRBJ2-7
CASSLRRGNGGELFF,TGTGCCAGCAGTTTACGGCGGGGTAACGGCGGGGAGCTGTTTTTT,TRBV27,once,-,TRBJ2-2
CASSLRAVSQETQYF,TGTGCCAGTAGTCTCCGGGCGGTGAGCCAAGAGACCCAGTACTTC,TRBV19,-,-,TRBJ2-5
CAIRSSGDEKLFF,TGTGCCATCAGGTCGTCCGGGGATGAAAAACTGTTTTTT,TRBV10-3,-,-,TRBJ1-4
CASSVQGSRTEAFF,TGTGCCAGCAGCGTACAGGGGTCAAGGACTGAAGCTTTCTTT,TRBV3-1/TRBV3-2,-,TRBD1,TRBJ1-1
CASSERLANYNEQFF,TGTGCCAGCAGTGAGAGGTTAGCGAACTACAATGAGCAGTTCTTC,TRBV6-4,-,-,TRBJ2-1
CALERATNEKLFF,TGTGCCCTTGAGCGGGCAACTAATGAAAAACTGTTTTTT,TRBV30,-,-,TRBJ1-4
CASSLGTFRRSDYNEQFF,TGTGCCAGCAGCTTAGGGACGTTTCGACGATCCGATTACAATGAGCAGTTCTTC,TRBV7-9,few,-,TRBJ2-1
CASSLSTHSLNTEAFF,TGTGCCAGCAGCTTGAGTACACACTCCTTGAACACTGAAGCTTTCTTT,TRBV5-5,-,-,TRBJ1-1
CASSIVLPYNEQFF,TGTGCCAGTAGTATAGTATTACCGTACAATGAGCAGTTCTTC,TRBV19,-,-,TRBJ2-1
CASSAPGDGANVLTF,TGTGCCAGCAGCGCCCCAGGGGACGGGGCCAACGTCCTGACTTTC,TRBV12-1,-,-,TRBJ2-6
CASSWWTSGRNEQFF,TGTGCCAGCAGTTGGTGGACTAGCGGGAGAAATGAGCAGTTCTTC,TRBV6-5,-,TRBD2,TRBJ2-1
CASTSTGGASYEQYF,TGTGCCAGCACCTCAACAGGGGGCGCGTCCTACGAGCAGTACTTC,TRBV27,once,TRBD1,TRBJ2-7
CSARTGPISGNTIYF,TGCAGCGCCCGGACAGGACCGATCTCTGGAAACACCATATATTTT,TRBV29-1,-,TRBD1,TRBJ1-3
CAWTFLQGAGKTQYF,TGTGCCTGGACCTTTCTTCAGGGGGCTGGGAAGACCCAGTACTTC,TRBV30,-,TRBD1,TRBJ2-5
CASSPTGTSETGELFF,TGTGCCAGCAGTCCGACCGGGACTAGCGAGACCGGGGAGCTGTTTTTT,TRBV6-6,-,TRBD2,TRBJ2-2
CASSVRTDYGYTF,TGCGCCAGCAGCGTTAGGACAGACTATGGCTACACCTTC,TRBV5-1,-,-,TRBJ1-2
CASSQSLAHPQQFF,TGTGCCAGCAGCCAGTCCCTGGCTCATCCGCAGCAGTTCTTC,TRBV3-1/TRBV3-2,-,-,TRBJ2-1
CASSWGGQESIEGTF,TGCGCCAGCAGCTGGGGGGGACAGGAGTCTATCGAGGGCACCTTC,TRBV5-1,-,TRBD1,TRBJ1-2
CSVAGGGGYTF,TGCAGCGTTGCAGGGGGGGGTGGCTACACCTTC,TRBV29-1,once,TRBD1,TRBJ1-2
CASSMSGNTGELFF,TGTGCCAGTAGTATGTCGGGGAACACCGGGGAGCTGTTTTTT,TRBV19,-,-,TRBJ2-2
CATSDLQNSDNEQFF,TGTGCCACCAGTGATTTGCAGAACAGCGACAATGAGCAGTTCTTC,TRBV24-1,-,-,TRBJ2-1
CASTLGAVSGYEQYF,TGTGCCAGCACTCTCGGGGCAGTTTCAGGCTACGAGCAGTACTTC,TRBV3-1/TRBV3-2,-,-,TRBJ2-7
CASSPKPGTGGGYTF,TGTGCCAGCAGTCCGAAGCCCGGGACAGGCGGTGGCTACACCTTC,TRBV6-5,-,TRBD1,TRBJ1-2
CASSEGGRGQPQHF,TGCGCCAGCAGTGAAGGCGGCAGGGGTCAGCCCCAGCATTTT,TRBV10-1,-,-,TRBJ1-5
CASTLIEGAEAFF,TGTGCCAGCACCCTGATCGAGGGGGCTGAAGCTTTCTTT,TRBV11-2,-,-,TRBJ1-1
CASSGPGTNTGELFF,TGTGCCAGCAGTGGCCCAGGGACGAACACCGGGGAGCTGTTTTTT,TRBV2,-,-,TRBJ2-2
CASSERDRERREQYF,TGTGCCAGCAGCGAAAGGGACAGGGAAAGGCGCGAGCAGTACTTC,TRBV6-2/TRBV6-3,-,TRBD1,TRBJ2-7
CASSQGWRGGGEKLFF,TGCGCCAGCAGCCAAGGCTGGCGGGGAGGTGGTGAAAAACTGTTTTTT,TRBV4-1,-,-,TRBJ1-4
CASSEGTPGEQYF,TGTGCCAGCAGTGAAGGTACCCCAGGCGAGCAGTACTTC,TRBV2,-,-,TRBJ2-7
CASSFDETQTSYNEQFF,TGTGCCAGCAGCTTCGACGAAACTCAAACCTCCTACAATGAGCAGTTCTTC,TRBV7-9,-,-,TRBJ2-1
CASSLPGTSFYEQYF,TGTGCCAGCAGTTTGCCCGGGACATCCTTCTACGAGCAGTACTTC,TRBV28,-,-,TRBJ2-7
CASSVGTRWDEQYF,TGTGCCAGCAGCGTGGGGACCCGCTGGGACGAGCAGTACTTC,TRBV9,-,-,TRBJ2-7
CSVRGGYEQYF,TGCAGCGTTCGAGGTGGATACGAGCAGTACTTC,TRBV29-1,-,-,TRBJ2-7
CASSVKGDNPYEQYF,TGTGCCAGCAGCGTCAAGGGGGACAACCCCTACGAGCAGTACTTC,TRBV2,-,-,TRBJ2-7
CASSSGTEAPYEQYF,TGTGCCAGCAGCTCCGGGACAGAAGCACCCTACGAGCAGTACTTC,TRBV5-4,-,TRBD1,TRBJ2-7
CASRPVVLAGAYNEQFF,TGTGCCAGCAGACCTGTTGTTTTAGCGGGGGCCTACAATGAGCAGTTCTTC,TRBV28,once,TRBD2,TRBJ2-1